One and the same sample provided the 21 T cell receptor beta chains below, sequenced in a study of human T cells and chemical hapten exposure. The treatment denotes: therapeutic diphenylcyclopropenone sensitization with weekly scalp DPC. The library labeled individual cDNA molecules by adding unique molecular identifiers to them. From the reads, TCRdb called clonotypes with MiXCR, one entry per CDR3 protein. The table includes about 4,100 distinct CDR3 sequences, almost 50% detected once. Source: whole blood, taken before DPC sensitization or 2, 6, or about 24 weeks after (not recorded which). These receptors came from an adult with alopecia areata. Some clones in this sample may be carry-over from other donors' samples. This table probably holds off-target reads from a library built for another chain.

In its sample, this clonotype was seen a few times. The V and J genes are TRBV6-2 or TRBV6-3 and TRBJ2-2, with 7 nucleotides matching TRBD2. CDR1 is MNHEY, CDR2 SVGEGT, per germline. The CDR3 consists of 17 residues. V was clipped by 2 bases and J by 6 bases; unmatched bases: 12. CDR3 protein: CASSYTLTSRQAGELFF. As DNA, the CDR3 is TGTGCCAGCAGTTACACACTGACTAGCCGGCAGGCCGGGGAGCTGTTTTTT.

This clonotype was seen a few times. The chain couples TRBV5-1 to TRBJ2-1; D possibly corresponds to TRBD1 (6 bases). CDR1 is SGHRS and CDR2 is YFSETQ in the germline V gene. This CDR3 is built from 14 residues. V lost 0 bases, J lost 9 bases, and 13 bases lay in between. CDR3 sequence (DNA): TGCGCCAGCAGCTTGGGATCAGGGGATCGTGAGCAGTTCTTC. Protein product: CASSLGSGDREQFF.

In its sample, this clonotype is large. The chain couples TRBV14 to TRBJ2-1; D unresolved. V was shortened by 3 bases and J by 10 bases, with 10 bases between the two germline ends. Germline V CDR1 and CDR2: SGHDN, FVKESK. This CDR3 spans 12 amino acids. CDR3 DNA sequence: TGTGCCAGCAGCCAGATGGGCCAGGAGCAGTTCTTC. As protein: CASSQMGQEQFF. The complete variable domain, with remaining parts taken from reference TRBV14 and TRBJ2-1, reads EAGVTQFPSHSVIEKGQTVTLRCDPISGHDNLYWYRRVMGKEIKFLLHFVKESKQDESGMPNNRFLAERTGGTYSTLKVQPAELEDSGVYFCASSQMGQEQFFGPGTRLTVL.

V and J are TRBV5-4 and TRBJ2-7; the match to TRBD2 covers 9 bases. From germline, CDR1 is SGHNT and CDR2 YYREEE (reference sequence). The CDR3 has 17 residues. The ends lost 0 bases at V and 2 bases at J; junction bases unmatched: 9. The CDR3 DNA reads TGTGCCAGCAGCTTGGCCCCGCTAGCGGGAAGCACCTACGAGCAGTACTTC. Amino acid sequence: CASSLAPLAGSTYEQYF.

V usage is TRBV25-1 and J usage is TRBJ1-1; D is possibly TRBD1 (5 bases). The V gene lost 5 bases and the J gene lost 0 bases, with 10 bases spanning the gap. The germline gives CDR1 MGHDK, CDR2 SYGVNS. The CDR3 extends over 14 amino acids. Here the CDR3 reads CASSPRTLNTEAFF. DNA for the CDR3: TGTGCCAGCAGTCCCCGGACACTGAACACTGAAGCTTTCTTT.

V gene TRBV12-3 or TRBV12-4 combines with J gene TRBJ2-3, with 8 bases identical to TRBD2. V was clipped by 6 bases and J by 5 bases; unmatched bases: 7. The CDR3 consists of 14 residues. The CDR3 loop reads CASSIAGPRDTQYF. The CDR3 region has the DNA TGTGCCAGCAGCATAGCGGGACCGAGAGATACGCAGTATTTT.

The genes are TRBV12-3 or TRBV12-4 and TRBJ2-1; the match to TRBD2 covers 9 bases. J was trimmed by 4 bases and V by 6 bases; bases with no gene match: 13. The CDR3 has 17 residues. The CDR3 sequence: CASRVTTSGNYYNEQFF. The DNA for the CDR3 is TGTGCCAGCAGGGTAACGACTAGCGGAAATTATTACAATGAGCAGTTCTTC.

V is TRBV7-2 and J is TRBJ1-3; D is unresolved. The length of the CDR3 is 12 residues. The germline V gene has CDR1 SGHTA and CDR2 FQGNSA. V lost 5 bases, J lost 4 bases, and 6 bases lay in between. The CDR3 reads CASSREGNTIYF. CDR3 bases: TGTGCCAGCAGCCGCGAGGGAAACACCATATATTTT. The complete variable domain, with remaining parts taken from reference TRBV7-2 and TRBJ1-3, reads GAGVSQSPSNKVTEKGKDVELRCDPISGHTALYWYRQSLGQGLEFLIYFQGNSAPDKSGLPSDRFSAERTGGSVSTLTIQRTQQEDSAVYLCASSREGNTIYFGEGSWLTVV.

CDR3 DNA: TGCAGTGCTAGACACCGACAGGGGGGACGAGGGACCCAGTACTTC. This gives the protein CSARHRQGGRGTQYF. The chain recombines TRBV20-1 with TRBJ2-5, with 9 bases lining up with TRBD1. Germline loops: CDR1 DFQATT, CDR2 SNEGSKA (reference sequence). The length of the CDR3 is 15 residues. Trimming removed 2 bases from V and 7 bases from J; junction bases left unmatched: 11.

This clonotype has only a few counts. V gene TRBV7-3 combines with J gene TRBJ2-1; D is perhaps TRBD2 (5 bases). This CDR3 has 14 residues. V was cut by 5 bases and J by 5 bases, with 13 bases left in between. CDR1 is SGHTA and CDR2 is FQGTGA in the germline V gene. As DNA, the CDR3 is TGTGCCAGCAGCCCAATCCCCGGGAACAATGAGCAGTTCTTC. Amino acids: CASSPIPGNNEQFF.

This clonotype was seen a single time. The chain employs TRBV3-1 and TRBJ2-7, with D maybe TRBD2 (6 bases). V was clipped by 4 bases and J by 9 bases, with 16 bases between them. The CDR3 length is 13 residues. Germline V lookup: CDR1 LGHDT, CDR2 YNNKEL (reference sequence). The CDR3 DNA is TGTGCCAGCAGCCGAGGGACTCCAAACGTGCAGTACTTC. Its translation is CASSRGTPNVQYF.

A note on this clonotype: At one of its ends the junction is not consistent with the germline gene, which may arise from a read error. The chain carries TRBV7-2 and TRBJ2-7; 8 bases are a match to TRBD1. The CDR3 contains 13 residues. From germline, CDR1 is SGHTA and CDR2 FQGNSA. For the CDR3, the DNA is TGTGTCAGCAGCTCCGGACAGGGAGGCGAGCAGTACTTC. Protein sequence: CVSSSGQGGEQYF.

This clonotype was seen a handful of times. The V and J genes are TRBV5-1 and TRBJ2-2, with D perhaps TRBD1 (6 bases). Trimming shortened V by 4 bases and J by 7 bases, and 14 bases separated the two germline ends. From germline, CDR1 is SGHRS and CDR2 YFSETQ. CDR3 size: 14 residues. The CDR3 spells CASSASGVSGELFF. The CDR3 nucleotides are TGCGCCAGCAGCGCGTCAGGGGTGAGCGGGGAGCTGTTTTTT.

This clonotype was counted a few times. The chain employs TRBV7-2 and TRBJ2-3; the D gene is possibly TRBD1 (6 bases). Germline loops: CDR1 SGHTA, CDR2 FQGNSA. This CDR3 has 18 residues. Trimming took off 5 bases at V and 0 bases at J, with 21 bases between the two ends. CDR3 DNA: TGTGCCAGCAGCCCAGACAGGACACTCTTTTCTAGCACAGATACGCAGTATTTT. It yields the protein CASSPDRTLFSSTDTQYF.

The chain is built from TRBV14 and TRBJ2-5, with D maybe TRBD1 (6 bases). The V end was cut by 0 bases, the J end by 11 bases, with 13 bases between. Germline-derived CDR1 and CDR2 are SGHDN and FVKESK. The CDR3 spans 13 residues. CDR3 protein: CASSQDLSRGQYF. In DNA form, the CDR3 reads TGTGCCAGCAGCCAAGATTTAAGCAGGGGTCAGTACTTC.

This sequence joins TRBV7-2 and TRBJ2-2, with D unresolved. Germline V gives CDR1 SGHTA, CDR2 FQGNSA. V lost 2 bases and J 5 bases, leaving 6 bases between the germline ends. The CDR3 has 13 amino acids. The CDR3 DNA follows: TGTGCCAGCAGCTTACAGCCTACCGGGGAGCTGTTTTTT. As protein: CASSLQPTGELFF.

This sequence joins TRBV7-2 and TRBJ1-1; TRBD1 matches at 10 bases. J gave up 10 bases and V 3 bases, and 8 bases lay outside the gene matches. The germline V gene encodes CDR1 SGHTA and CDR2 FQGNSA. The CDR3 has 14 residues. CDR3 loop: CASSLMGQGTSAFF. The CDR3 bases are TGTGCCAGCAGCTTGATGGGACAGGGGACATCAGCTTTCTTT. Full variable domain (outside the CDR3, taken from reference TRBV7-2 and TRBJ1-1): GAGVSQSPSNKVTEKGKDVELRCDPISGHTALYWYRQSLGQGLEFLIYFQGNSAPDKSGLPSDRFSAERTGGSVSTLTIQRTQQEDSAVYLCASSLMGQGTSAFFGQGTRLTVV.

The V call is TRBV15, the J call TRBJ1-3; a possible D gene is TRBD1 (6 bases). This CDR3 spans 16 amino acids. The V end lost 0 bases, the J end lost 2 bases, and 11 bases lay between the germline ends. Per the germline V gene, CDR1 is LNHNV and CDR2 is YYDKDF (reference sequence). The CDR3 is CATSRDRGDPGNTIYF. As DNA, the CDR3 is TGTGCCACCAGCAGAGACAGGGGCGACCCTGGAAACACCATATATTTT.

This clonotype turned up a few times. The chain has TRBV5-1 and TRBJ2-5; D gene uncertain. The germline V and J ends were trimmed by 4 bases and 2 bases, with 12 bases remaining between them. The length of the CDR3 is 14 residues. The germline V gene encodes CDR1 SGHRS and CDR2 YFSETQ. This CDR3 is CASSPNGFQETQYF. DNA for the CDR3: TGCGCCAGCAGCCCGAACGGGTTTCAAGAGACCCAGTACTTC. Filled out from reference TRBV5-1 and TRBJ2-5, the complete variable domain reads KAGVTQTPRYLIKTRGQQVTLSCSPISGHRSVSWYQQTPGQGLQFLFEYFSETQRNKGNFPGRFSGRQFSNSRSEMNVSTLELGDSALYLCASSPNGFQETQYFGPGTRLLVL.

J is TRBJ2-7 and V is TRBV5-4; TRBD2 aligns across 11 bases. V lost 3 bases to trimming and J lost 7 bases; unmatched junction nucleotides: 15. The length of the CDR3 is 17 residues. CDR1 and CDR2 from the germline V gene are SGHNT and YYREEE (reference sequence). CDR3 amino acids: CASSSDGLAGPHGEQYF. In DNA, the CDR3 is TGTGCCAGCAGCTCGGACGGACTAGCGGGTCCCCATGGGGAGCAGTACTTC.

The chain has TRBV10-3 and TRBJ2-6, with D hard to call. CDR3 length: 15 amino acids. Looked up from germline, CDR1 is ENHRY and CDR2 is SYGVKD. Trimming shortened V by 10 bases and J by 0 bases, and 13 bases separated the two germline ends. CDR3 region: CATWAPDSGANVLTF. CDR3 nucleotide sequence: TGTGCCACCTGGGCACCGGACTCTGGGGCCAACGTCCTGACTTTC.